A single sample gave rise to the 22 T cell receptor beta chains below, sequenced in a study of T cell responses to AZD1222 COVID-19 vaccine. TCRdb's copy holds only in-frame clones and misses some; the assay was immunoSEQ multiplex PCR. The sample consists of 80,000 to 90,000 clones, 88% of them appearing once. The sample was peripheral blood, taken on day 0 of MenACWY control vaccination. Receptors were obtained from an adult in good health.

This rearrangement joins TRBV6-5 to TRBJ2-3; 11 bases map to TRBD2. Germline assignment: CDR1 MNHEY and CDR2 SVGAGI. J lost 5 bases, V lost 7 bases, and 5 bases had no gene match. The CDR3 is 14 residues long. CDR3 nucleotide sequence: TGTGCCAGCACGTGGCTAGCGGGGGGAGATACGCAGTATTTT. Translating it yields CASTWLAGGDTQYF.

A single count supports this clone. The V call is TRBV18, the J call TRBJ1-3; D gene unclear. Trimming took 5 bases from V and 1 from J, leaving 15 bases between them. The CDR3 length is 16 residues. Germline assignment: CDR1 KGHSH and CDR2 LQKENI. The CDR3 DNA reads TGTGCCAGCTCATCATCGGACGTGAGATCTGGAAACACCATATATTTT. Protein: CASSSSDVRSGNTIYF. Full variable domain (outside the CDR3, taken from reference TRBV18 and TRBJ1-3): NAGVMQNPRHLVRRRGQEARLRCSPMKGHSHVYWYRQLPEEGLKFMVYLQKENIIDESGMPKERFSAEFPKEGPSILRIQQVVRGDSAAYFCASSSSDVRSGNTIYFGEGSWLTVV.

CDR3 residues: CAWKKGGETQYF. The DNA for the CDR3 is TGTGCCTGGAAGAAAGGGGGGGAGACCCAGTACTTC. This chain joins TRBV30 and TRBJ2-5; D might be TRBD1 or TRBD2, each matching 6 bases. V was cut by 4 bases and J by 5 bases, with 11 bases left in between. The CDR3 sequence is 12 residues long. Germline lookup yields CDR1 GTSNPN and CDR2 SVGIG (reference sequence).

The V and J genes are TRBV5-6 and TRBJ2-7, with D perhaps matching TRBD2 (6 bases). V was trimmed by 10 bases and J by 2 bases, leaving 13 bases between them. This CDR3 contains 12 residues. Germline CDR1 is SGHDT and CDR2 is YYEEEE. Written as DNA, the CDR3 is TGTGCCGGGGAGGCCAAACCCTACGAGCAGTACTTC. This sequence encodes CAGEAKPYEQYF.

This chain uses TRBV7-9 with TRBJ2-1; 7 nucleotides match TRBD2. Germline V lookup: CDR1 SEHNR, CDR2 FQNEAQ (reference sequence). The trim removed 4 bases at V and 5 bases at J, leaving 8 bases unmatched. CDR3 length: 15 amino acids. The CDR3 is CASSSRGTTDNEQFF. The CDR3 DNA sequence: TGTGCCAGCAGCTCGCGGGGGACTACCGACAATGAGCAGTTCTTC.

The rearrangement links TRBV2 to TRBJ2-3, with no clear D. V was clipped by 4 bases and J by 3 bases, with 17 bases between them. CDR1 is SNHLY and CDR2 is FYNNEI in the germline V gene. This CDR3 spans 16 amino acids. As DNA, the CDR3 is TGTGCCAGCAGTGTCCTACGGGCAGGAGCTACAGATACGCAGTATTTT. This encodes CASSVLRAGATDTQYF.

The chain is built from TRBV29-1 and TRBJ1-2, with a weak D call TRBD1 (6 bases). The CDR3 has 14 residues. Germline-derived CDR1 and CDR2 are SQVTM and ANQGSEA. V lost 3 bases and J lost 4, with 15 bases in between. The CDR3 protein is CSVEGPGEPYGYTF. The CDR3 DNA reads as TGCAGCGTTGAGGGGCCAGGGGAACCCTATGGCTACACCTTC.

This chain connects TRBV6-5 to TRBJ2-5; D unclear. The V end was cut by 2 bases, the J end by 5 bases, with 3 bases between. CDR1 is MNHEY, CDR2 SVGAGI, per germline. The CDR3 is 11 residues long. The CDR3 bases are TGTGCCAGCAGTTACGCGGAGACCCAGTACTTC. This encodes CASSYAETQYF.

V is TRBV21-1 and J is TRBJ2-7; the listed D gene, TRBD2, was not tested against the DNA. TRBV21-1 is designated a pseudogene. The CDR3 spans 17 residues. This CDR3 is CASSKVKSELSKCEQYF. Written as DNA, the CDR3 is TGTGCCAGCAGCAAAGTGAAGAGCGAACTATCGAAGTGCGAGCAGTACTTC.

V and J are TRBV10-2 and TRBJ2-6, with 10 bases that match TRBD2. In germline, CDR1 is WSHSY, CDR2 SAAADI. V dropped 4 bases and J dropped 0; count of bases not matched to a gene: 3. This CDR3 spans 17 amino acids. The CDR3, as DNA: TGCGCCAGCAGTGGGACTAGCGGCGACTCTGGGGCCAACGTCCTGACTTTC. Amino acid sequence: CASSGTSGDSGANVLTF.

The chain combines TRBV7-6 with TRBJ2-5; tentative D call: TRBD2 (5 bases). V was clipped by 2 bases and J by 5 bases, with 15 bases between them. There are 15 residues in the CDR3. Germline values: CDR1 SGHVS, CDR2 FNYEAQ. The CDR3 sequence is CASSLSRTGFETQYF. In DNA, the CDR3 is TGTGCCAGCAGCTTATCCCGGACTGGTTTTGAGACCCAGTACTTC.

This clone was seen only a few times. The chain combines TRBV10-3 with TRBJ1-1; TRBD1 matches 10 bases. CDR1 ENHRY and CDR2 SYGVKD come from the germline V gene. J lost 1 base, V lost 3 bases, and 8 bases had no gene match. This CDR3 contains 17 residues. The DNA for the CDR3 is TGTGCCATCAGTGACGGGGACAGGGGTATCAGGAACACTGAAGCTTTCTTT. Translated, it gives CAISDGDRGIRNTEAFF.

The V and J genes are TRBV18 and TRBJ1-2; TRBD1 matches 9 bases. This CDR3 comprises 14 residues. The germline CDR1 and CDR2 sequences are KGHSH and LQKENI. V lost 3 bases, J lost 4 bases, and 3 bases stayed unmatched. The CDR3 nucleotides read TGTGCCAGCTCACCGGACAGGGGATCCTATGGCTACACCTTC. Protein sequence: CASSPDRGSYGYTF.

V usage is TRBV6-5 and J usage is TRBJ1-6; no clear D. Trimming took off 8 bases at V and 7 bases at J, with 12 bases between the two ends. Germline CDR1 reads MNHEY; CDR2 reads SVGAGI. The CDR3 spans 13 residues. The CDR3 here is CASHVQSNSPLHF. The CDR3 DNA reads TGTGCCAGCCACGTTCAGAGCAATTCACCCCTCCACTTT.

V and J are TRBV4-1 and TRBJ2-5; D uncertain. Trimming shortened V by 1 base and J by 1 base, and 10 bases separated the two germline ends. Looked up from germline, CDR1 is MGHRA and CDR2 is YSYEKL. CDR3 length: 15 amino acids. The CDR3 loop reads CASSQGLRSQETQYF. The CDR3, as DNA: TGCGCCAGCAGCCAAGGTTTGCGGAGCCAAGAGACCCAGTACTTC.

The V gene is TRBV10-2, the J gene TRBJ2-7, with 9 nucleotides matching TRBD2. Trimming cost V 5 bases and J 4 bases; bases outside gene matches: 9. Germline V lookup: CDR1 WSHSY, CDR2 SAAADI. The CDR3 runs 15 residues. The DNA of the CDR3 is TGCGCCAGCAGTTTGCTAGCGGGACACCTATACGAGCAGTACTTC. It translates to CASSLLAGHLYEQYF.

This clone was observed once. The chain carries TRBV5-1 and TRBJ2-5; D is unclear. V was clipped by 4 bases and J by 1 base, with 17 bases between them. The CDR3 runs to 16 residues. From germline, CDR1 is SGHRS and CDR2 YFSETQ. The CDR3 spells CASSRLQAEIQETQYF. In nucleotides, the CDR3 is TGCGCCAGCAGCCGTTTGCAGGCAGAAATCCAAGAGACCCAGTACTTC.

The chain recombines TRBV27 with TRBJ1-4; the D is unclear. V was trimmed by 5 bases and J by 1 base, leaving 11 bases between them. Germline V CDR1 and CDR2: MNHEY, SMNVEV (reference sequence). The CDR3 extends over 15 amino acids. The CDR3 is CASSTTILTNEKLFF. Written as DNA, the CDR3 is TGTGCCAGCAGTACGACAATTTTAACTAATGAAAAACTGTTTTTT.

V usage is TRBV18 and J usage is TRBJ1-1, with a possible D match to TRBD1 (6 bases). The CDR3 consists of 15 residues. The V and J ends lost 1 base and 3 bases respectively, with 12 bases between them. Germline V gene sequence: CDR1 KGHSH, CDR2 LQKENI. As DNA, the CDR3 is TGTGCCAGCTCACCACGCGAGTGGGGGCACACTGAAGCTTTCTTT. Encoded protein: CASSPREWGHTEAFF.

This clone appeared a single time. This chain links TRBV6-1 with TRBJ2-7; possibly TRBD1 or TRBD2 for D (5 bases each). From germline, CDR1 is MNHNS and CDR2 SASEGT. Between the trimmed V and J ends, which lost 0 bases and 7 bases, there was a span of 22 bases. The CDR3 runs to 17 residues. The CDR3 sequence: CASSEAFGGVGQGEQYF. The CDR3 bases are TGTGCCAGCAGTGAAGCGTTTGGGGGAGTAGGGCAAGGGGAGCAGTACTTC.

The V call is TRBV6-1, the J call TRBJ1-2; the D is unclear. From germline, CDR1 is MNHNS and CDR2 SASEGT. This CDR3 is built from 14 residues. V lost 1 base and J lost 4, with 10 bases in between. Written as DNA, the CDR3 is TGTGCCAGCAGTGAAGGGCGGCGGATCTATGGCTACACCTTC. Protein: CASSEGRRIYGYTF.

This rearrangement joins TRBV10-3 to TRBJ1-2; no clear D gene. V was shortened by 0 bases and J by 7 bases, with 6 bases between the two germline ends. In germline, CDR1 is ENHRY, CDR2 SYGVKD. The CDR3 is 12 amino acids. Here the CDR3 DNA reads TGTGCCATCAGTGAGTCTGTAAGTGGCTACACCTTC. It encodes CAISESVSGYTF.